A selection of T cell receptor beta chains follows, all from one sample in a study of early T cells in non-severe SARS-CoV-2 infection. Via MiXCR, TCRdb re-called the 5' RACE reads, giving one row per CDR3 protein. The sample records tens of thousands of distinct CDR3 sequences, roughly 3.9% being singletons. The sequenced sample was whole blood. The receptors derive from an adult who was a healthcare worker with PCR-confirmed SARS-CoV-2 infection or an uninfected control (not recorded which). The CDR3 runs from the conserved cysteine through the conserved F or W. D genes are given only for firm matches. Some rows have no size entry. The others give once, few or many, or a class for an expanded clone.

.,TRBJ2-3,TRBV11-3,many,TGTGCCAGCAGCTTTGGGGATACGCAGTATTTT,CASSFGDTQYF
.,TRBJ2-7,TRBV11-1,many,TGTGCCAGCAGCTTAGTTTCAAGAACCTACGAGCAGTACTTC,CASSLVSRTYEQYF
.,TRBJ1-3,TRBV9,.,TGTGCCAGCAGCGTAGGGGTCCTCTCTGGAAACACCATATATTTT,CASSVGVLSGNTIYF
.,TRBJ2-1,TRBV6-4,many,TGTGCCAGCAGTGGCGGGGATTACAATGAGCAGTTCTTC,CASSGGDYNEQFF
.,TRBJ2-5,TRBV12-3/TRBV12-4,.,TGTGCCAGCAGCCCGAACCTTGCCGGCGAGACCCAGTACTTC,CASSPNLAGETQYF
TRBD1,TRBJ2-1,TRBV20-1,many,TGCAGTGCTAACTTCGGGACAGGGAAAAATGAGCAGTTCTTC,CSANFGTGKNEQFF
.,TRBJ2-5,TRBV7-9,many,TGTGCCAGCAGCTTATCCGGTTCGGGGCTAGAGACCCAGTACTTC,CASSLSGSGLETQYF
.,TRBJ1-5,TRBV4-1,many,TGCGCCAGCAGCCAAGATATCAGCCTCAATCAGCCCCAGCATTTT,CASSQDISLNQPQHF
.,TRBJ2-2,TRBV14,few,TGTGCCAGCAGCCAAGGCAGGTGGTGGACCGGGGAGCTGTTTTTT,CASSQGRWWTGELFF
.,TRBJ2-3,TRBV20-1,few,TGCAGTGCGCCGAAGCTAGCCGTAGTAAACACAGATACGCAGTATTTT,CSAPKLAVVNTDTQYF
TRBD1,TRBJ1-1,TRBV7-2,few,TGTGCCAGCAGCCGCCGACAGGGTGGCACTGAAGCTTTCTTT,CASSRRQGGTEAFF
TRBD2,TRBJ2-5,TRBV27,many,TGTGCCAGCAGTTCGTCGGCTAGCGGGATTGAGACCCAGTACTTC,CASSSSASGIETQYF
TRBD1,TRBJ2-3,TRBV28,many,TGTGCCAGCAGACGAGACAGGGAGCCAGATACGCAGTATTTT,CASRRDREPDTQYF
TRBD1,TRBJ2-2,TRBV6-6,.,TGTGCCAGCAGCCCAAGACAGGGGGCCGCCGGGGAGCTGTTTTTT,CASSPRQGAAGELFF
.,TRBJ2-2,TRBV14,many,TGTGCCAGCAGGCAATTCGACACCGGGGAGCTGTTTTTT,CASRQFDTGELFF
.,TRBJ2-1,TRBV12-3/TRBV12-4,many,TGTGCCAGCAGTTATGGTTTTAGCGGCAATGAGCAGTTCTTC,CASSYGFSGNEQFF
.,TRBJ1-1,TRBV29-1,many,TGCAGCGTGGAAGGGGCTCCGAACACTGAAGCTTTCTTT,CSVEGAPNTEAFF
.,TRBJ2-3,TRBV6-1,.,TGTGCCAGCAGTGACCGCCCAACCCGGGACGAACTCAACGATACGCAGTATTTT,CASSDRPTRDELNDTQYF
.,TRBJ1-5,TRBV10-3,many,TGTGCCATCAGTGAGTCCGGTCCGGGGATCTCATGGCCCCAGCATTTT,CAISESGPGISWPQHF
.,TRBJ1-1,TRBV6-5,many,TGTGCCAGCAAACTTGTACTTATGAACACTGAAGCTTTCTTT,CASKLVLMNTEAFF
.,TRBJ1-5,TRBV5-1,many,TGCGCCAGCAGCCCAACCCCCCTTTCGGCGGGTAGCAATCAGCCCCAGCATTTT,CASSPTPLSAGSNQPQHF
.,TRBJ2-7,TRBV6-5,few,TGTGCCAGCAGCGAGGCGGCGACAGCTACCTACGAGCAGTACTTC,CASSEAATATYEQYF
.,TRBJ2-1,TRBV24-1,many,TGTGCCACCAGTGTGGGTCCTGAGCAGTTCTTC,CATSVGPEQFF
.,TRBJ2-5,TRBV19,medium-sized,TGTGCCAGTAGTATAGCGGGAACCGCGGCCCAGTACTTC,CASSIAGTAAQYF
.,TRBJ2-6,TRBV19,many,TGTGCCAGTAGTATAGGCCAGGGTTCTATCTCTGGGGCCAACGTCCTGACTTTC,CASSIGQGSISGANVLTF
.,TRBJ1-1,TRBV2,few,TGTGCCAGCAGTGATGCAGGACTGAACACTGAAGCTTTCTTT,CASSDAGLNTEAFF
.,TRBJ2-7,TRBV29-1,.,TGCAGCGTTGAAGTGGCAGGACTATCCTACGAGCAGTACTTC,CSVEVAGLSYEQYF
.,TRBJ2-5,TRBV20-1,.,TGCAGTGCTAGAGATCGAGAGACCCAGTACTTC,CSARDRETQYF
.,TRBJ2-7,TRBV2,.,TGTGCCAGCAGTGGGCTTACGGCGACGGAAGAGCAGTACTTC,CASSGLTATEEQYF
TRBD2,TRBJ2-5,TRBV7-8,many,TGTGCCAGCAGCTTAGTCTTGCTAGCGGAAGAAGAGACCCAGTACTTC,CASSLVLLAEEETQYF
TRBD1,TRBJ1-5,TRBV7-9,many,TGTGCCAGCAGTATGGAGGGGGCCCATCAGCCCCAGCATTTT,CASSMEGAHQPQHF
.,TRBJ1-2,TRBV6-6,few,TGTGCCAGCAGTCCGGAGTTAGCTAACTATGGCTACACCTTC,CASSPELANYGYTF
TRBD2,TRBJ2-1,TRBV6-2/TRBV6-3,many,TGTGCCAGCAGTTTGCTATCGGGACTAGTGCCCCATGAGCAGTTCTTC,CASSLLSGLVPHEQFF
.,TRBJ1-2,TRBV20-1,.,TGCAGTGCTAGAGATCATCATGGAGAGATCAACTATGGCTACACCTTC,CSARDHHGEINYGYTF
.,TRBJ1-1,TRBV3-1,many,TGTGCCAGCAGCCATCAGGCTGGGAGTAGCACTGAAGCTTTCTTT,CASSHQAGSSTEAFF
TRBD2,TRBJ2-2,TRBV4-3,many,TGCGCCAGCAGCCAAGGGGCTAGCGGGAGGGCCGGGGAGCTGTTTTTT,CASSQGASGRAGELFF
TRBD2,TRBJ2-3,TRBV11-3,.,TGTGCCAGCAGCTCATATTTGGGGGAGGGCCCCACAGATACGCAGTATTTT,CASSSYLGEGPTDTQYF
.,TRBJ1-6,TRBV7-2,few,TGTGCCAGCAGCTTAGATGCGGGCGCGGGTAATTCACCCCTCCACTTT,CASSLDAGAGNSPLHF
.,TRBJ1-1,TRBV19,many,TGTGCCAGTAGCGTGGGTGGCACTGAAGCTTTCTTT,CASSVGGTEAFF
TRBD2,TRBJ2-4,TRBV3-1,many,TGTGCCAGCAGCCAGGGCGGGAGACGGTTTCAGTACTTC,CASSQGGRRFQYF
TRBD1,TRBJ1-5,TRBV28,few,TGTGCCAGCAGTTCCGGACAGGGGGAGCGCAATCAGCCCCAGCATTTT,CASSSGQGERNQPQHF
TRBD1,TRBJ2-1,TRBV6-4,many,TGTGCCAGCAGTCCTGGGACAGGGAACAATGAGCAGTTCTTC,CASSPGTGNNEQFF
.,TRBJ2-2,TRBV7-9,many,TGTGCCAGCAAAAACACCGGGGAGCTGTTTTTT,CASKNTGELFF
.,TRBJ2-1,TRBV7-2,.,TGTGCCAGCAGCTTAGACCGGGGACATTACAATGAGCAGTTCTTC,CASSLDRGHYNEQFF
.,TRBJ1-1,TRBV6-1,many,TGTGCCAGCAGTGAACCGGGGGGGCGCGCTGAAGCTTTCTTT,CASSEPGGRAEAFF
.,TRBJ2-2,TRBV7-9,many,TGTGCCAGCAGCATAACCGGGACCTTAAACACCGGGGAGCTGTTTTTT,CASSITGTLNTGELFF
.,TRBJ2-2,TRBV21-1,.,TGTGCCAGCAGCAATATAGGGGCGCGACTCACCGGGGAGCTGTTTTTT,CASSNIGARLTGELFF
TRBD2,TRBJ2-3,TRBV10-3,many,TGTGCCATCAGTGAGTCGCTCGGGAGGGCCTATACGCAGTATTTT,CAISESLGRAYTQYF
.,TRBJ2-1,TRBV11-3,many,TGTGCCAGCAGCTTAGAATTCGGCAATGAGCAGTTCTTC,CASSLEFGNEQFF
TRBD2,TRBJ2-5,TRBV6-5,many,TGTGCCAGCAGTTACTCGCGGACTAGCGGGAGGGAGACCCAGTACTTC,CASSYSRTSGRETQYF